This T cell receptor beta chain appears in the sequencing data of a study of vaccination effects on CD4 cells after COVID-19. In the study overall: Post-vaccine draws lagged the second dose by a median of 72 days. Every well housed around 2.1 million PBMC, which grew in culture alongside about 9.9 IU/ml IL-2 and approximately 10 ug/ml peptides.

This CDR3 spans 13 amino acids. Trimming took 6 bases from V and 7 from J, leaving 10 bases between them. Germline V CDR1 and CDR2: MNHEY, SVGAGI. About this clone itself: What it binds is not known.

CD4+ T cell isolation took place after 10 days of culture. Subjects were given two BNT162b2 or mRNA-1273 vaccine doses. Among the vaccine recipients, none had a prior SARS-CoV-2 infection, and nucleocapsid antibodies were negative. Both day 3 and day 7 saw half the medium replaced with IL-2 medium. The data were produced by immunoSEQ multiplex PCR, yet TCRdb's version contains in-frame clones alone and is incomplete. The sample gives 66,000 or so clones, around 70% of which show up once; roughly 2% is in the top ten. The chain employs TRBV6-5 and TRBJ1-6; maybe TRBD1 (5 bases). Here the sequenced sample was CD4+ T cells from PBMCs cultured without peptide, taken after COVID-19 vaccination. This sequence originates from a human donor who received a COVID-19 vaccine. Here the CDR3 DNA reads TGTGCCAGCAGGAGGGACCGCAATTCACCCCTCCACTTT. It specifies CASRRDRNSPLHF.